This T cell receptor (beta chain) was profiled in a study of blood T cell repertoires in COVID-19. The CDR3 contains 14 residues. From germline, CDR1 is SGHRS and CDR2 YFSETQ. V was pared by 4 bases and J by 3 bases, with 4 bases of the junction left unmatched. The protocol was immunoSEQ multiplex PCR, while the TCRdb copy is restricted to in-frame clones and leaves out a portion. The sample lists 95,000 to 120,000 clones, around nine tenths seen once, with 8% to 9.5% in the top ten. The sequence was obtained from a woman in her seventies who had recovered from COVID-19. Sequences were obtained from peripheral blood. This sequence joins TRBV5-1 and TRBJ2-1; the match to TRBD1 covers 7 bases. Written as DNA, the CDR3 is TGCGCCAGCAGCCCGGGGACAGACTACAATGAGCAGTTCTTC. Translating it yields CASSPGTDYNEQFF.